Below, one T cell receptor (beta chain) is given with its context. Its cognate antigen is unknown. Some clones are missing from TCRdb's copy, which holds only in-frame ones; the method was immunoSEQ multiplex PCR. The sample lists approximately 97,000 clones; roughly 88% were seen once. The data stem from a study of identifying expanded T cells in peripheral blood. General study findings and limits: Differentially abundant clones: roughly 1.2 between replicates, about 15 at approximately 14 days, approximately 19 at four. Across healthy donors, higher total template counts meant significantly greater roughly 2-week count variance.

Trimming stripped 6 bases from V and 7 bases from J, with 8 bases between. Germline CDR1 reads SNHLY; CDR2 reads FYNNEI. This CDR3 spans 11 amino acids. During the collection period, no donor immune events like infections were recorded. The sequence was collected from a person aged 18-70 years in good health. The V call is TRBV2, the J call TRBJ2-3; D gene uncertain. Sequenced material: blood. This chain's CDR3 is CASRGRNTQYF. The DNA for the CDR3 is TGTGCCAGCAGGGGCAGGAATACGCAGTATTTT.